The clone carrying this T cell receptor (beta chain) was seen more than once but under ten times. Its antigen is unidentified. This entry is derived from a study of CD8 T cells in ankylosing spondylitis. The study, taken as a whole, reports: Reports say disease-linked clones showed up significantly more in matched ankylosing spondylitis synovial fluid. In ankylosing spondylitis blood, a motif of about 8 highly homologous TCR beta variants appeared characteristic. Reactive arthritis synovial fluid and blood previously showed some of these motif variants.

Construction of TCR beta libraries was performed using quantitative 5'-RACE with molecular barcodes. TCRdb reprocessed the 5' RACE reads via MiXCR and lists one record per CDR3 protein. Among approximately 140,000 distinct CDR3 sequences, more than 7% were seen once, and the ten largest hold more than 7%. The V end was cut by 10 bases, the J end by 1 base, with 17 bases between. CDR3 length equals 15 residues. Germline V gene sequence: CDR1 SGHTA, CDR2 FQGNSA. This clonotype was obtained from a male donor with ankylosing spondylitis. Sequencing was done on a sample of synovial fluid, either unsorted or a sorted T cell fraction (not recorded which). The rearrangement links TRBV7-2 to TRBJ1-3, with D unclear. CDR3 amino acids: CATTALGLSGNTIYF. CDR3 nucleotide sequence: TGTGCCACCACAGCTTTGGGGTTATCTGGAAACACCATATATTTT.